Detailed here is one T cell receptor beta chain. This entry belongs to a study of T cell changes during pregnancy in multiple sclerosis. Using immunoSEQ multiplex PCR, the repertoire was profiled, and TCRdb retains in-frame clones only, with some absent. Of about 70,000 clones listed, just over 90% are singletons. Germline-derived CDR1 and CDR2 are KGHSH and LQKENI. The CDR3 spans 14 residues. The germline V and J ends were trimmed by 5 bases and 8 bases, with 18 bases remaining between them. The receptor comes from a female donor in good health, enrolled as a control in a pregnancy study. The chain recombines TRBV18 with TRBJ1-1; D is perhaps TRBD1 (5 bases). Source: peripheral blood, taken in the second trimester of pregnancy. The DNA of the CDR3 is TGTGCCAGCTCATCCTCTCAGGGAAGGGCAGAAGCTTTCTTT. It is translated as CASSSSQGRAEAFF.